Sequencing of this TCR beta chain was carried out in a study of T cells in Graves' hyperthyroidism and ophthalmopathy. RNA transcripts yielded amplified TCR beta CDR3 regions. A set of HTBI primers served as the primers for a first-round RT-PCR of the TCR CDR3. TCRdb analysed the multiplex PCR reads with MiXCR anew, one entry per CDR3 protein. The data hold some 500,000 distinct CDR3 sequences, with about 16% observed a single time. CDR1 LNHNV and CDR2 YYDKDF come from the germline V gene (reference sequence). This CDR3 is built from 14 residues. V gave up 4 bases and J gave up 2 bases; unmatched junction bases: 2. The cohort's ophthalmopathy patients, a group with duration under 3 months, had a Clinical Activity Score of at least 3 and a NOSPECS grade of at least 4.

The source is a woman under 40 with Graves' ophthalmopathy. What was sequenced was blood. The V gene is TRBV15, the J gene TRBJ1-5; the match to TRBD1 covers 7 bases. As DNA, the CDR3 is TGTGCCACCAGCATCGACAGGGGCAATCAGCCCCAGCATTTT. The encoded protein is CATSIDRGNQPQHF.